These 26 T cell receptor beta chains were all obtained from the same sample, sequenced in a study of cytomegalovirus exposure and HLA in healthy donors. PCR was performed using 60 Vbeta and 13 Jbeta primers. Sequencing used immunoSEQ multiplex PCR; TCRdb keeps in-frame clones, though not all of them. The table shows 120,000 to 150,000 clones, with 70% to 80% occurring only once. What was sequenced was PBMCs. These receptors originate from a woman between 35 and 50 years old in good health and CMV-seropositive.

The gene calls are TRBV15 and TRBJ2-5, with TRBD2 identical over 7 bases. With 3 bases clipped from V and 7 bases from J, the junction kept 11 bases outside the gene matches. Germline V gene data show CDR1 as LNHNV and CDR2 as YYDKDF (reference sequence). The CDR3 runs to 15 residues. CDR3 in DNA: TGTGCCACCAGCAGCTTGGGGACTACCCGAGGGACCCAGTACTTC. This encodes CATSSLGTTRGTQYF.

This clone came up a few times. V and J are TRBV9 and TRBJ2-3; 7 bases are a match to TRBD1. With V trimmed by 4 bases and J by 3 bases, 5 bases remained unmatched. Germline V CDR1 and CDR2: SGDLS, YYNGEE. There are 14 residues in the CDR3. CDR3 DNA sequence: TGTGCCAGCAGCTTACGACAGGGAACAGATACGCAGTATTTT. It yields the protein CASSLRQGTDTQYF. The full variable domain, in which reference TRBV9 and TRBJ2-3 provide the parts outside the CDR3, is DSGVTQTPKHLITATGQRVTLRCSPRSGDLSVYWYQQSLDQGLQFLIQYYNGEERAKGNILERFSAQQFPDLHSELNLSSLELGDSALYFCASSLRQGTDTQYFGPGTRLTVL.

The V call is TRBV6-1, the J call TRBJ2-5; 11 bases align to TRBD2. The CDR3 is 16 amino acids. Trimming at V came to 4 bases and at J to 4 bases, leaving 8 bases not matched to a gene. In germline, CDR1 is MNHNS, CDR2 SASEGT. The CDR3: CASSARLAGGGETQYF. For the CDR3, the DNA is TGTGCCAGCAGTGCTCGGCTAGCGGGAGGAGGAGAGACCCAGTACTTC.

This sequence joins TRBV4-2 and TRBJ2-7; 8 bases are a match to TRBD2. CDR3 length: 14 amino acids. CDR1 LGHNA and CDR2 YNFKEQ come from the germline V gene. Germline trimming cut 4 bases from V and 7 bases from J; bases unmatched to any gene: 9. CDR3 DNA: TGTGCCAGCAGCCCGGGGGGGGTAAGAAGGGAGCAGTACTTC. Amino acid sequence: CASSPGGVRREQYF.

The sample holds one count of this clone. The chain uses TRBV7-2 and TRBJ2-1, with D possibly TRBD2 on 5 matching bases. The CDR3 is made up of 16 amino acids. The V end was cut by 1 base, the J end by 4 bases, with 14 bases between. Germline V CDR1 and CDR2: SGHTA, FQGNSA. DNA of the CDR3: TGTGCCAGCAGCTTAGAGAGCGAGGGCCTTTACAATGAGCAGTTCTTC. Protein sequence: CASSLESEGLYNEQFF.

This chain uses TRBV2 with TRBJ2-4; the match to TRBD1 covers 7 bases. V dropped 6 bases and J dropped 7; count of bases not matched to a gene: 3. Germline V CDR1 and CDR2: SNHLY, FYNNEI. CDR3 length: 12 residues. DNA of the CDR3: TGTGCCAGCAGCGAGGGGGCTAACATTCAGTACTTC. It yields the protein CASSEGANIQYF.

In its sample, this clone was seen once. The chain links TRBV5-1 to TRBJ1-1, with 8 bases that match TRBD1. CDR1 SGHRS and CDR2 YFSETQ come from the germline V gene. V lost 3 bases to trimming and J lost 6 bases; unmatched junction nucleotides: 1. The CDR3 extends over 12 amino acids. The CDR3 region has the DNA TGCGCCAGCAGCTCACAGGGGGCTGAAGCTTTCTTT. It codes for CASSSQGAEAFF.

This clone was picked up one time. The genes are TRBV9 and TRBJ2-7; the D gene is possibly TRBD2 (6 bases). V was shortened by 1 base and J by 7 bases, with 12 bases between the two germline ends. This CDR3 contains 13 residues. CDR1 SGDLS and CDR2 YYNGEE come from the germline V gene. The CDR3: CASSVQSRGEQYF. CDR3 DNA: TGTGCCAGCAGCGTACAAAGTCGGGGGGAGCAGTACTTC.

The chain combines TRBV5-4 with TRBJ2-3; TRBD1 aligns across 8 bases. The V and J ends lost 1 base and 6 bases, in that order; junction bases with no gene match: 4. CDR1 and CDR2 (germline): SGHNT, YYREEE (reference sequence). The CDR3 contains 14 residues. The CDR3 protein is CASSLSDRVDTQYF. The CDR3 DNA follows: TGTGCCAGCAGCTTGTCGGACAGGGTCGATACGCAGTATTTT.

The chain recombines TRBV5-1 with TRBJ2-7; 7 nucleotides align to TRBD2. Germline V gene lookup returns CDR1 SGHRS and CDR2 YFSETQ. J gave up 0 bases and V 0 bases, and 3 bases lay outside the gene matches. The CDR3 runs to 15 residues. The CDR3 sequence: CASSLGGSSSYEQYF. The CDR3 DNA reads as TGCGCCAGCAGCTTGGGCGGGAGCTCCTCCTACGAGCAGTACTTC.

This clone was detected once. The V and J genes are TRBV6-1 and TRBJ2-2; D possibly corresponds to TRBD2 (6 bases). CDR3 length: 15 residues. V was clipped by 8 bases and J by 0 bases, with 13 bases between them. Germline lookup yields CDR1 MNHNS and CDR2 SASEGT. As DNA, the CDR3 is TGTGCCAGCGGGTGGGACTCTTCGAACACCGGGGAGCTGTTTTTT. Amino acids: CASGWDSSNTGELFF.

In DNA form, the CDR3 reads TGCGCCAGCAGCTCTCCCCCGGGACAGGGGGCTGACGAGCAGTACTTC. Protein: CASSSPPGQGADEQYF. The chain couples TRBV5-1 to TRBJ2-7, with 12 nucleotides matching TRBD1. The ends lost 3 bases at V and 5 bases at J; junction bases unmatched: 9. There are 16 residues in the CDR3. Germline V gene sequence: CDR1 SGHRS, CDR2 YFSETQ.

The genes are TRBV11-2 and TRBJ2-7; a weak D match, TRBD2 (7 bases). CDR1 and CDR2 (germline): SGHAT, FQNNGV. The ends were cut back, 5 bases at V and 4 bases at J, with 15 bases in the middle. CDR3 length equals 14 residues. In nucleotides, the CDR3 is TGTGCCAGCAGCGCTGGCAGGGGAGGGTACGAGCAGTACTTC. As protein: CASSAGRGGYEQYF.

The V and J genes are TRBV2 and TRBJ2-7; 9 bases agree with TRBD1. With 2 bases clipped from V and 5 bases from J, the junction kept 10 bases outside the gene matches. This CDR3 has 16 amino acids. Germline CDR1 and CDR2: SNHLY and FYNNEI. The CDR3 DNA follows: TGTGCCAGCAGTGAAAGCTATGGACAGGGGATCGACGAGCAGTACTTC. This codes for CASSESYGQGIDEQYF.

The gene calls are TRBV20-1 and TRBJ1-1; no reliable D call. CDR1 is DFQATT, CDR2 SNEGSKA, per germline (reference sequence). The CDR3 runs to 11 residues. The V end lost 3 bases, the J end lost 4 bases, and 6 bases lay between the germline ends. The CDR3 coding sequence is TGCAGTGCTAGTCGGTTCACTGAAGCTTTCTTT. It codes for CSASRFTEAFF.

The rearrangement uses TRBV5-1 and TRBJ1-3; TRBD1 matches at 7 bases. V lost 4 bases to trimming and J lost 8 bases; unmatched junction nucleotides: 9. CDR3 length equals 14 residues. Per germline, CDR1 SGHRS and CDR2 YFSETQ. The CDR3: CASSADRVGDTIYF. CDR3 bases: TGCGCCAGCAGCGCTGACAGGGTCGGAGACACCATATATTTT.

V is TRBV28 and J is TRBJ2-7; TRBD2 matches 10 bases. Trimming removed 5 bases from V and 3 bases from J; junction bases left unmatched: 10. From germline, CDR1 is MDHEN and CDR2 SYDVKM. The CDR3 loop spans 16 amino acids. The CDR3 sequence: CASSKGMTSGHYEQYF. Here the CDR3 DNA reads TGTGCCAGCAGTAAGGGAATGACTAGCGGGCACTACGAGCAGTACTTC.

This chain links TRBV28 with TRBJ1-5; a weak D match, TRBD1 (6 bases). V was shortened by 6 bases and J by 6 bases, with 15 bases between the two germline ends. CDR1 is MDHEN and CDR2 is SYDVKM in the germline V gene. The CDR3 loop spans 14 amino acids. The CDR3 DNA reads TGTGCCAGCAGCCTCCGGACAGTGGGTCAGCCCCAGCATTTT. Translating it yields CASSLRTVGQPQHF.

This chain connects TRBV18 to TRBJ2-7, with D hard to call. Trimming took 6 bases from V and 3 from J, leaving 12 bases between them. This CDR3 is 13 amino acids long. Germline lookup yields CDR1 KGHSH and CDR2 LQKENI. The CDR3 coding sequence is TGTGCCAGCTCCGCCTCGGAGTACTACGAGCAGTACTTC. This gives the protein CASSASEYYEQYF.

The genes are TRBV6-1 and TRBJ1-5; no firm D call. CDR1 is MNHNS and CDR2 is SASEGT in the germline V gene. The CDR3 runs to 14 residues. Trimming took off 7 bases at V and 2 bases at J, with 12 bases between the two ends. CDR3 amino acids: CASTVVGGNQPQHF. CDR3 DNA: TGTGCCAGCACGGTTGTTGGTGGCAATCAGCCCCAGCATTTT.

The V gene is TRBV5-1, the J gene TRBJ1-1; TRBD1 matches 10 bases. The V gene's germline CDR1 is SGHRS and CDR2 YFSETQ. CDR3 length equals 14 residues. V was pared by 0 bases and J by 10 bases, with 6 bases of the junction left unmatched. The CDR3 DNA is TGCGCCAGCAGCTTGGCAGACAGGGGGCGAGGAGCTTTCTTT. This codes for CASSLADRGRGAFF.

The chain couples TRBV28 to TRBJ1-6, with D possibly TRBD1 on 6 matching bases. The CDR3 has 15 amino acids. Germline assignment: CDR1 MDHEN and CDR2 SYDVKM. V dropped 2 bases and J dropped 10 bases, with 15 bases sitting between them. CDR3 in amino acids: CASSLEGFGGSPLHF. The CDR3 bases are TGTGCCAGCAGTTTAGAGGGGTTTGGGGGCTCACCCCTCCACTTT.

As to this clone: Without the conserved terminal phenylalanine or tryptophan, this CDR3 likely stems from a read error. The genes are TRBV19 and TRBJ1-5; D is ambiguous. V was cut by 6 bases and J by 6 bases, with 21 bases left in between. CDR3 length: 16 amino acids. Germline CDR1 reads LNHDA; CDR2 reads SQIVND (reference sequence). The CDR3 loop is CASRTTWRGSSQPQHL. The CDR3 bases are TGTGCCAGTAGGACCACGTGGCGGGGATCCAGTCAGCCCCAGCATCTT.

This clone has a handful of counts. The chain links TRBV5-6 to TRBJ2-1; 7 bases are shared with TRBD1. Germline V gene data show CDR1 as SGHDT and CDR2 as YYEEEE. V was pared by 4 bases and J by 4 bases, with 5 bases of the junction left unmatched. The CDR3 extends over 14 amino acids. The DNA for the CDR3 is TGTGCCAGCAGCCACCGGGACAGTTACAATGAGCAGTTCTTC. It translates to CASSHRDSYNEQFF.

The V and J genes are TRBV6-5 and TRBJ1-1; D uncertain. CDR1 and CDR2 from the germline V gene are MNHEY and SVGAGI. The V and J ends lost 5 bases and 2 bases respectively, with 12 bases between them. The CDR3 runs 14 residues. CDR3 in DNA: TGTGCCAGCAGTGATCCCGGGAGAAACACTGAAGCTTTCTTT. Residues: CASSDPGRNTEAFF.

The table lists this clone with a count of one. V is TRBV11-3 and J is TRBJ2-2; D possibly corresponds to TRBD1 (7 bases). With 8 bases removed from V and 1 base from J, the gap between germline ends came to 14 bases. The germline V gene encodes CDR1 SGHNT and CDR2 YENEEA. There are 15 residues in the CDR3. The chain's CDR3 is CASEGRTGNTGELFF. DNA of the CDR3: TGTGCCAGCGAGGGGAGGACAGGGAACACCGGGGAGCTGTTTTTT. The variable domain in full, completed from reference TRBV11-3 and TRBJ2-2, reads EAGVVQSPRYKIIEKKQPVAFWCNPISGHNTLYWYLQNLGQGPELLIRYENEEAVDDSQLPKDRFSAERLKGVDSTLKIQPAELGDSAVYLCASEGRTGNTGELFFGEGSRLTVL.